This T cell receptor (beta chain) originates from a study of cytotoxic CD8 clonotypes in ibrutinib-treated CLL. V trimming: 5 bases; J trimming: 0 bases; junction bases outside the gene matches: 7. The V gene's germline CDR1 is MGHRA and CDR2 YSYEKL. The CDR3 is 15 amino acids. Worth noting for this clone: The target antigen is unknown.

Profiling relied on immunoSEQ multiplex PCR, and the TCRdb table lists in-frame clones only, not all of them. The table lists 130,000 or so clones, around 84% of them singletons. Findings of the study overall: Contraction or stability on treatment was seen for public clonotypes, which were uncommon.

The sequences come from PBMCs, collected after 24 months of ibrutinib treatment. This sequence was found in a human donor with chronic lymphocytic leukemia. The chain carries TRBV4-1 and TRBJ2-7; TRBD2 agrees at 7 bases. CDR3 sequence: CASSGEPSGSYEQYF. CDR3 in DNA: TGCGCCAGCAGCGGCGAACCTAGCGGCTCCTACGAGCAGTACTTC.